This T cell receptor beta chain comes out of a study of T cells after yellow fever vaccination. This clonotype has ten or more counts. TCRdb ran MiXCR on the 5' RACE reads and lists one entry per CDR3 protein. The repertoire has roughly 30,000 distinct CDR3 sequences, 10% of them found once; the top ten carry roughly 12%. This receptor was identified in a man aged 18-30 years who received the YFV17D yellow fever vaccine. Material: PBMCs, either bulk or a sorted T-cell subset (CD4+, CD8+, memory, or dextramer-sorted; not recorded which), obtained roughly 15 days after the first yellow fever vaccination.

The CDR3 nucleotides read TGTGCCAGCAGTCGCGGTTGGATACCTAACTCTGGAAACACCATATATTTT. It yields the protein CASSRGWIPNSGNTIYF. V usage is TRBV12-3 or TRBV12-4 and J usage is TRBJ1-3; D unclear. The ends were cut back, 5 bases at V and 0 bases at J, with 17 bases in the middle. CDR3 length: 17 residues.